This entry describes one T cell receptor beta chain. The entry originates in a study of blood T cell repertoires in COVID-19. The overall study: Samples taken during acute and convalescent COVID-19 were collected in the United States, Italy and Spain. In each case, the material was cDNA or gDNA derived from T cells, B-cell-depleted T cells, or PBMCs.

In the study's own analysis: Estimation of nucleated cell counts relied on the amplification of reference gene primers. The table came from immunoSEQ multiplex PCR; TCRdb's copy has only in-frame clones and leaves some out. That table supplies the V and J calls and clone size; D and trimming were determined from the DNA. The sample carries 150,000 to 200,000 clones, around 90% recorded once. V gave up 0 bases and J gave up 8 bases; unmatched junction bases: 9. The CDR3 covers 16 residues. The germline gives CDR1 SGHAT, CDR2 FQNNGV. The chain links TRBV11-2 to TRBJ1-4; 7 bases map to TRBD1. The sequenced sample consisted of peripheral blood. This clonotype was obtained from a man in his 60s with active or convalescent COVID-19. CDR3 nucleotides: TGTGCCAGCAGCTTAGAGGCAGACAGGGAAGGAGAAAAACTGTTTTTT. It translates to CASSLEADREGEKLFF.